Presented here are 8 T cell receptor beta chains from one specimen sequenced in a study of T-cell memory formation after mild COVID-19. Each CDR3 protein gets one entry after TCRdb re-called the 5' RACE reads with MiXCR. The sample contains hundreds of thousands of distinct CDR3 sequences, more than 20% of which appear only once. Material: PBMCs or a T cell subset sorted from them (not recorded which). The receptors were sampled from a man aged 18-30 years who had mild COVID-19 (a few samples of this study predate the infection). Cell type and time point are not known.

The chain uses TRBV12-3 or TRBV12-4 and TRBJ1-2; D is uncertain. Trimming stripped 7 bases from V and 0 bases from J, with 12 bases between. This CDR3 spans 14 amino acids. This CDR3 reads CASTQDRANYGYTF. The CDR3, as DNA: TGTGCCAGCACCCAGGATAGGGCTAACTATGGCTACACCTTC.

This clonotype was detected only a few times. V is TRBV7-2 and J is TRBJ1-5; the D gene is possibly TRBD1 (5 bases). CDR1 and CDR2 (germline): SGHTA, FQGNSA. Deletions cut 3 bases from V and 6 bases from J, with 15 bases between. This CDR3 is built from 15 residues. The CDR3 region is CASSLAGAWPQPQHF. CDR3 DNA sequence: TGTGCCAGCAGCTTGGCCGGGGCTTGGCCTCAGCCCCAGCATTTT.

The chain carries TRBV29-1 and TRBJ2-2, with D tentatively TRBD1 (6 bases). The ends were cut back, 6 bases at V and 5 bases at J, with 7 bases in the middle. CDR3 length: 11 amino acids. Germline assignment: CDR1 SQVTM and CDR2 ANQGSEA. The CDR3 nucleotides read TGCAGCGTCACAGGGACCGGGGAGCTGTTTTTT. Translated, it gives CSVTGTGELFF.

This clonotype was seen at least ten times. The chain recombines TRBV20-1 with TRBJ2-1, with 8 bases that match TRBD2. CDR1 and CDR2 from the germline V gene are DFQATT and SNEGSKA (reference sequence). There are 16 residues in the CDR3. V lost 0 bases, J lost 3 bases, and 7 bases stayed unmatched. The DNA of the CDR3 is TGCAGTGCTAGAGAAGTTGGCGGGGGGTACTACAATGAGCAGTTCTTC. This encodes CSAREVGGGYYNEQFF.

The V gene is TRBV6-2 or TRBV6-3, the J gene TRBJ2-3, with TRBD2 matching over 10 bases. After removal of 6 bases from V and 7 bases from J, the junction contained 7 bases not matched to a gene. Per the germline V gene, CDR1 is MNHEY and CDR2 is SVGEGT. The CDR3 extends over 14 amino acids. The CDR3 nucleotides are TGTGCCAGCAGCCTAGCGGGGGATCTAAATACGCAGTATTTT. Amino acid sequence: CASSLAGDLNTQYF.

This CDR3 reads CASSEAGLSWAFF. In DNA, the CDR3 is TGTGCCAGCAGTGAAGCTGGACTAAGTTGGGCTTTCTTT. The chain has TRBV6-1 and TRBJ1-1, with D hard to call. Trimming took off 0 bases at V and 11 bases at J, with 13 bases between the two ends. The CDR3 sequence is 13 residues long. Germline loops: CDR1 MNHNS, CDR2 SASEGT.

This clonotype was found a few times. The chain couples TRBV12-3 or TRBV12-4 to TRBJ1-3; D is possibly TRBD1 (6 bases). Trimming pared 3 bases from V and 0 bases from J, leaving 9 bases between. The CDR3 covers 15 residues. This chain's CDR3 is CASSFGQSSGNTIYF. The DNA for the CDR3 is TGTGCCAGCAGTTTTGGACAGAGCTCTGGAAACACCATATATTTT.

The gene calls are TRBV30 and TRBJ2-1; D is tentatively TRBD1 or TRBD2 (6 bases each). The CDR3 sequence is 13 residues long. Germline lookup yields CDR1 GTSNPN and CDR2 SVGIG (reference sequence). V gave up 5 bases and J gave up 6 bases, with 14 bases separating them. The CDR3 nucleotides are TGTGCCTGGGAAGGGGGGCCGGGCAATGAGCAGTTCTTC. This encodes CAWEGGPGNEQFF. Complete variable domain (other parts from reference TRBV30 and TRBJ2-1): SQTIHQWPATLVQPVGSPLSLECTVEGTSNPNLYWYRQAAGRGLQLLFYSVGIGQISSEVPQNLSASRPQDRQFILSSKKLLLSDSGFYLCAWEGGPGNEQFFGPGTRLTVL.